A selection of T cell receptor beta chains follows, all from one sample in a study of blood T cell repertoires in COVID-19. The repertoire was sequenced with immunoSEQ multiplex PCR; TCRdb's copy has only in-frame clones and lacks some. The sample holds about 150,000 clones; about 90% are singletons and the top ten take 0.45% to 0.65%. Source material: peripheral blood. All receptors derive from a man in his fifties with acute or convalescent COVID-19. CDR3s include the opening cysteine and the closing phenylalanine or tryptophan. The D gene is left open where the match is weak. The listing skips clone size in some rows; elsewhere it reads once, few, many or a size class.

DNA: TGTGCCAGTAGTAACCCCGGCGGAGAGACCCAGTACTTC
CDR3: CASSNPGGETQYF
D: -
V: TRBV19
J: TRBJ2-5
size: -

DNA: TGCGCCAGCAGCTTGGCCTTGACAGGGAATGGAAACACCATATATTTT
CDR3: CASSLALTGNGNTIYF
D: TRBD1
V: TRBV5-1
J: TRBJ1-3
size: -

DNA: TGTGCCAGCAGCAAGGAGGTAGCGGGAGTAAATGAGCAGTTCTTC
CDR3: CASSKEVAGVNEQFF
D: TRBD2
V: TRBV7-2
J: TRBJ2-1
size: few

DNA: TGTGCCAGCAGTCGATCCAGGCCGTCTAATGAAAAACTGTTTTTT
CDR3: CASSRSRPSNEKLFF
D: -
V: TRBV27
J: TRBJ1-4
size: once

DNA: TGTGCCAGCAGCCAACAGGGGGTAGCAGATACGCAGTATTTT
CDR3: CASSQQGVADTQYF
D: TRBD1
V: TRBV3-1/TRBV3-2
J: TRBJ2-3
size: -

DNA: TGTGCCAGCAGCGTAGAGAGGAAGGCGGGAGGGGTAAACACCGGGGAGCTGTTTTTT
CDR3: CASSVERKAGGVNTGELFF
D: TRBD2
V: TRBV9
J: TRBJ2-2
size: -

DNA: TGTGCCATCAGTACACGGGGGAACGCTGAAGCTTTCTTT
CDR3: CAISTRGNAEAFF
D: -
V: TRBV10-3
J: TRBJ1-1
size: -

DNA: TGTGCCAGTAGTACGAGACTAGCGAGTTATGAGCAGTTCTTC
CDR3: CASSTRLASYEQFF
D: TRBD2
V: TRBV19
J: TRBJ2-1
size: -

DNA: TGTGCCAGCTCACTACAGGGTTCTAATGAAAAACTGTTTTTT
CDR3: CASSLQGSNEKLFF
D: -
V: TRBV18
J: TRBJ1-4
size: -

DNA: TGTGCCACCAGCAGACTGACTAGCGGGAGGGCTTACAATGAGCAGTTCTTC
CDR3: CATSRLTSGRAYNEQFF
D: TRBD2
V: TRBV15
J: TRBJ2-1
size: once

DNA: TGCGCCAGCAGCGTAGCGGGAGACTCCTACAATGAGCAGTTCTTC
CDR3: CASSVAGDSYNEQFF
D: TRBD2
V: TRBV10-2
J: TRBJ2-1
size: -

DNA: TGTGCCAGTAGTATTCAATTGCCGCGAGGGGAGACCCAGTACTTC
CDR3: CASSIQLPRGETQYF
D: -
V: TRBV19
J: TRBJ2-5
size: -

DNA: TGTGCCAGCAGACAGACACAGGCCGGGGAGCTGTTTTTT
CDR3: CASRQTQAGELFF
D: -
V: TRBV9
J: TRBJ2-2
size: -

DNA: TGTGCCAGCAGCTTAGAAGGGGGCGAGCCCCAGCATTTT
CDR3: CASSLEGGEPQHF
D: TRBD1
V: TRBV7-2
J: TRBJ1-5
size: -

DNA: TGTGCCAGCAGCTTAGGGGCGGGGTACCAAGAGACCCAGTACTTC
CDR3: CASSLGAGYQETQYF
D: -
V: TRBV7-3
J: TRBJ2-5
size: once

DNA: TGCAGTGCTAGTGTGCGGGTAAAGGGTGAAAAACTGTTTTTT
CDR3: CSASVRVKGEKLFF
D: -
V: TRBV20-1
J: TRBJ1-4
size: -

DNA: TGTGCCAGCAGCGTAAGGGGGTTAGCGGGCTACAATGAGCAGTTCTTC
CDR3: CASSVRGLAGYNEQFF
D: -
V: TRBV7-9
J: TRBJ2-1
size: -

DNA: TGCGCCAGCAGCTGGATAGCGGGAGCCCACAATGAGCAGTTCTTC
CDR3: CASSWIAGAHNEQFF
D: TRBD2
V: TRBV5-1
J: TRBJ2-1
size: once

DNA: TGTGCCATCAGTGAGAGCGCAGGGGGCGTTGGTCAGCCCCAGCATTTT
CDR3: CAISESAGGVGQPQHF
D: TRBD1
V: TRBV10-3
J: TRBJ1-5
size: -

DNA: TGTGCCAGCAGCTTCGGGACTAGTGGCCAAGAGACCCAGTACTTC
CDR3: CASSFGTSGQETQYF
D: TRBD2
V: TRBV5-4
J: TRBJ2-5
size: -

DNA: TGTGCCAGCAGGAAATGGGACAGGTCAGACGAAAAACTGTTTTTT
CDR3: CASRKWDRSDEKLFF
D: TRBD1
V: TRBV6-5
J: TRBJ1-4
size: -

DNA: TGCGCCAGCAACCCCGGCGGGGGGGCCCGGACAGATACGCAGTATTTT
CDR3: CASNPGGGARTDTQYF
D: TRBD2
V: TRBV5-1
J: TRBJ2-3
size: -

DNA: TGTGCCAGCAGTTCGACCGGACTAGCGGGAGAGACAGATACGCAGTATTTT
CDR3: CASSSTGLAGETDTQYF
D: TRBD2
V: TRBV27
J: TRBJ2-3
size: -

DNA: TGTGCCAGCAGCTTCAGGGACAGGGTGAAACTGTTTTTT
CDR3: CASSFRDRVKLFF
D: TRBD1
V: TRBV11-3
J: TRBJ1-4
size: -

DNA: TGTGCCAGCACCCTAACCCAGGGCTCCTATAATTCACCCCTCCACTTT
CDR3: CASTLTQGSYNSPLHF
D: -
V: TRBV3-1/TRBV3-2
J: TRBJ1-6
size: -

DNA: TGTGCCAGCAGCCCAGGCCTGGATACGCAGTATTTT
CDR3: CASSPGLDTQYF
D: -
V: TRBV7-9
J: TRBJ2-3
size: -

DNA: TGTGCCAGCAGCTTAGGTCCGGGACTAGGCGGCGAGCAGTACTTC
CDR3: CASSLGPGLGGEQYF
D: TRBD2
V: TRBV7-2
J: TRBJ2-7
size: -

DNA: TGTGCCAGTAACCCGGGACAGGGGGACGGTGGCTACACCTTC
CDR3: CASNPGQGDGGYTF
D: TRBD1
V: TRBV19
J: TRBJ1-2
size: few

DNA: TGTGCCAGCAGTCCGGACAGGGGGCAAGGAGATACGCAGTATTTT
CDR3: CASSPDRGQGDTQYF
D: TRBD1
V: TRBV6-5
J: TRBJ2-3
size: -

DNA: TGCAGCGTTGGGCAGGTTTCTAACTATGGCTACACCTTC
CDR3: CSVGQVSNYGYTF
D: -
V: TRBV29-1
J: TRBJ1-2
size: -

DNA: TGTGCCAGCAGCGTAGGCCTAGCGGGAATAGGCTCCTACAATGAGCAGTTCTTC
CDR3: CASSVGLAGIGSYNEQFF
D: TRBD2
V: TRBV9
J: TRBJ2-1
size: -

DNA: TGTGCCAGCAGCCACCCTGACAGGGTCCGGGCTACGCAGTATTTT
CDR3: CASSHPDRVRATQYF
D: TRBD1
V: TRBV3-1/TRBV3-2
J: TRBJ2-3
size: -

DNA: TGTGCCATCAGTGACGTAGGCAATCAGCCCCAGCATTTT
CDR3: CAISDVGNQPQHF
D: -
V: TRBV10-3
J: TRBJ1-5
size: once

DNA: TGTGCCAGCAGGGCCTACAGGGGACCCTACGAGCAGTACTTC
CDR3: CASRAYRGPYEQYF
D: TRBD1
V: TRBV2
J: TRBJ2-7
size: -

DNA: TGTGCCAGCAGCCTCCCGGAGGGCCCCGGAAACACCATATATTTT
CDR3: CASSLPEGPGNTIYF
D: -
V: TRBV3-1/TRBV3-2
J: TRBJ1-3
size: once

DNA: TGTGCCAGCAGTCAGGGTTGGAACACTGAAGCTTTCTTT
CDR3: CASSQGWNTEAFF
D: -
V: TRBV6-2/TRBV6-3
J: TRBJ1-1
size: -

DNA: TGTGCCAGCAGCACGAGCCGGGGGGCTAATGAAAAACTGTTTTTT
CDR3: CASSTSRGANEKLFF
D: -
V: TRBV7-9
J: TRBJ1-4
size: -

DNA: TGTGCCACCAGTGACCATCCCTCCGGGACAGAGAACACCGGGGAGCTGTTTTTT
CDR3: CATSDHPSGTENTGELFF
D: TRBD1
V: TRBV24-1
J: TRBJ2-2
size: -

DNA: TGTGCCTGGACCCAGGACAGCTCTGGAAACACCATATATTTT
CDR3: CAWTQDSSGNTIYF
D: -
V: TRBV30
J: TRBJ1-3
size: -

DNA: TGTGCCAGCAGCGTCCGAGCCGGGATCTCATCCGGCAATGAGCAGTTCTTC
CDR3: CASSVRAGISSGNEQFF
D: -
V: TRBV9
J: TRBJ2-1
size: -

DNA: TGCGCCAGCAGCTCGGGCGGGTCTAGTATAGACGAGCAGTACTTC
CDR3: CASSSGGSSIDEQYF
D: -
V: TRBV5-1
J: TRBJ2-7
size: -

DNA: TGTGCCAGCAAGGAGGGGGCGAATAATTCACCCCTCCACTTT
CDR3: CASKEGANNSPLHF
D: TRBD1
V: TRBV5-5
J: TRBJ1-6
size: -